The entry below gives a single T cell receptor (beta chain) sequence along with its context. The antigen remains undetermined. CDR3 size: 16 residues. The V end lost 5 bases, the J end lost 5 bases, and 20 bases lay between the germline ends. The germline V gene encodes CDR1 SGHVS and CDR2 FNYEAQ. This entry is derived from a study of T-cell memory formation after mild COVID-19. Notes on the study in general: The study detected some responding clones in pre-infection memory, suggesting cross-reactive memory joined. For second-wave clones that peaked at day 37, SARS-CoV-2 specificity went unverified.

Constant-segment-primed 5'RACE gave TCR alpha and TCR beta cDNA libraries with sample barcodes and UMIs. TCRdb itself ran the 5' RACE reads through MiXCR, one entry per CDR3 protein. The sample lists roughly 480,000 distinct CDR3 sequences, about 23% seen once, with under 15% in the top ten. The TCR originated in an adult woman who had mild COVID-19 (a few samples of this study predate the infection). Cell type and time point are not known. Input material: PBMCs or a T cell subset sorted from them (not recorded which). The V and J genes are TRBV7-6 and TRBJ2-3; D is perhaps TRBD2 (7 bases). CDR3 DNA: TGTGCCAGCAGCGACGGGGGCGGGAGCCGTGGAGATACGCAGTATTTT. It encodes CASSDGGGSRGDTQYF.